The 32 T cell receptor beta chains reported below all come from one sample, sequenced in a study of shared clonotypes between healthy human individuals. Sequencing used immunoSEQ multiplex PCR; TCRdb keeps in-frame clones, though not all of them. The sample lists 450,000 to 500,000 clones; around 80% were seen once. The sequenced sample consisted of PBMCs. These receptors all come from a woman between 35 and 50 years old in good health. Some clones in this sample may be carry-over from other donors' samples.

The V and J genes are TRBV6-5 and TRBJ1-2; 7 nucleotides agree with TRBD1. The V gene's germline CDR1 is MNHEY and CDR2 SVGAGI. Losses at the gene ends were 4 bases for V and 3 bases for J; bases not matched to a gene: 8. This CDR3 has 15 amino acids. The chain's CDR3 is CASSWTLGGHYGYTF. In nucleotides, the CDR3 is TGTGCCAGCAGTTGGACATTAGGGGGCCACTATGGCTACACCTTC.

V gene TRBV5-5 combines with J gene TRBJ2-7, with 10 bases that match TRBD2. The germline CDR1 and CDR2 sequences are SGHKS and YYEKEE (reference sequence). V lost 4 bases to trimming and J lost 2 bases; unmatched junction nucleotides: 12. CDR3 length equals 17 residues. In DNA, the CDR3 is TGTGCCAGCAGCCCTGTGGTAACTAGCGGGGCGCCCTACGAGCAGTACTTC. It codes for CASSPVVTSGAPYEQYF.

This rearrangement joins TRBV5-1 to TRBJ2-3, with D unclear. Per germline, CDR1 SGHRS and CDR2 YFSETQ. This CDR3 is 16 amino acids long. Trimming cost V 4 bases and J 1 base, with 16 bases left between them. CDR3: CASSTTPGWGTDTQYF. The CDR3 nucleotides are TGCGCCAGCAGCACAACACCAGGCTGGGGCACAGATACGCAGTATTTT.

This chain uses TRBV2 with TRBJ1-1; D is unresolved. Per the germline V gene, CDR1 is SNHLY and CDR2 is FYNNEI. The CDR3 loop spans 13 amino acids. Trimming took off 3 bases at V and 4 bases at J, with 9 bases between the two ends. DNA for the CDR3: TGTGCCAGCAGTGATGAGGGAACCACTGAAGCTTTCTTT. Its protein product is CASSDEGTTEAFF. Full variable domain (remainder filled in from reference TRBV2 and TRBJ1-1): EPEVTQTPSHQVTQMGQEVILRCVPISNHLYFYWYRQILGQKVEFLVSFYNNEISEKSEIFDDQFSVERPDGSNFTLKIRSTKLEDSAMYFCASSDEGTTEAFFGQGTRLTVV.

The chain uses TRBV7-2 and TRBJ2-5; 9 nucleotides line up with TRBD2. The CDR3 extends over 16 amino acids. Germline CDR1 and CDR2: SGHTA and FQGNSA. J gave up 5 bases and V 6 bases, and 13 bases lay outside the gene matches. Here the CDR3 DNA reads TGTGCCAGCAGTTCCGCATTAGCGGGAGTGAGGGAGACCCAGTACTTC. This sequence encodes CASSSALAGVRETQYF.

The chain combines TRBV5-8 with TRBJ1-2; 8 bases line up with TRBD1. Germline CDR1 reads SGHTS; CDR2 reads YDEGEE. The CDR3 is 13 residues long. The junction had 4 bases not matched to a gene; V was cut back by 5 bases and J by 4 bases. CDR3 nucleotides: TGTGCCAGCAGTTGGACAGGGCGCTATGGCTACACCTTC. It translates to CASSWTGRYGYTF.

The chain joins TRBV18 to TRBJ1-1, with 9 bases that match TRBD1. J lost 0 bases, V lost 2 bases, and 4 bases had no gene match. Germline V gives CDR1 KGHSH, CDR2 LQKENI. The CDR3 extends over 16 amino acids. CDR3 in DNA: TGTGCCAGCTCACCAGGGACAGGGAGAGTGAACACTGAAGCTTTCTTT. This codes for CASSPGTGRVNTEAFF.

This clone was recorded at least ten times. The chain employs TRBV29-1 and TRBJ1-5, with a tentative D call TRBD1 (5 bases). From germline, CDR1 is SQVTM and CDR2 ANQGSEA. The CDR3 has 13 residues. The V and J ends lost 7 bases and 4 bases respectively, with 14 bases between them. CDR3 bases: TGCAGCGGTACCGACAGTTCGAATCAGCCCCAGCATTTT. This codes for CSGTDSSNQPQHF.

The chain has TRBV5-1 and TRBJ2-1, with D tentatively TRBD2 (6 bases). This CDR3 region has 16 residues. The germline V gene encodes CDR1 SGHRS and CDR2 YFSETQ. Between the trimmed V and J ends, which lost 0 bases and 9 bases, there was a span of 19 bases. Here the CDR3 reads CASSLVSGGATPEQFF. CDR3 nucleotides: TGCGCCAGCAGCTTGGTTAGCGGAGGGGCCACACCTGAGCAGTTCTTC.

The sample holds one count of this clone. V usage is TRBV6-1 and J usage is TRBJ2-6, with D uncertain. CDR1 is MNHNS, CDR2 SASEGT, per germline. This CDR3 has 17 amino acids. V was shortened by 2 bases and J by 0 bases, with 11 bases between the two germline ends. The CDR3 DNA reads TGTGCCAGCAGTGAATACGCAAGACTCTCTGGGGCCAACGTCCTGACTTTC. Translation gives CASSEYARLSGANVLTF.

CDR3 in DNA: TGTGCCAGCAGCCAGGTGGGGACAACTAATGAAAAACTGTTTTTT. It yields the protein CASSQVGTTNEKLFF. The V and J genes are TRBV21-1 and TRBJ1-4. TRBV21-1 is described as a pseudogene. This CDR3 is 15 amino acids long.

The chain recombines TRBV6-1 with TRBJ1-1, with D uncertain. The length of the CDR3 is 12 residues. Trimming cost V 4 bases and J 1 base, with 4 bases left between them. Germline CDR1 is MNHNS and CDR2 is SASEGT. CDR3 in amino acids: CASSVENTEAFF. The CDR3 coding sequence is TGTGCCAGCAGTGTGGAGAACACTGAAGCTTTCTTT.

This clone has a handful of counts. This sequence is one base from a far larger clone and is likely a read error. Other DNA sequences of this sample code for an identical CDR3. The chain carries TRBV6-6 and TRBJ1-3; 9 bases line up with TRBD1. The CDR3 is 15 amino acids. Germline V gene data show CDR1 as MNHNY and CDR2 as SVGAGI (reference sequence). CDR3 bases: TGTGCCAGCAGTTGGGACAGGGCTTCTGGAAACACCATATATTTC. Translation gives CASSWDRASGNTIYF.

The chain has TRBV21-1 and TRBJ1-1. TRBV21-1 is shown as a pseudogene. This CDR3 contains 14 residues. DNA for the CDR3: TGTGCCAGCAGCAAACAGGAGAAGGGCACTGAAGCTTTCTTT. Its translation: CASSKQEKGTEAFF.

As regards this clone: This may be a read error, as it is one base from a much larger clone. The chain carries TRBV5-4 and TRBJ2-1; 10 bases are a match to TRBD2. The trim removed 0 bases at V and 2 bases at J, leaving 2 bases unmatched. This CDR3 is built from 16 residues. Germline values: CDR1 SGHNT, CDR2 YYREEE (reference sequence). In nucleotides, the CDR3 is TGTGCCAGCAGCTTGGCAAGCGGGAGGGCCTACAATGAGCAGTTCTTC. Its translation is CASSLASGRAYNEQFF. The full variable domain, completed using reference TRBV5-4 and TRBJ2-1, is ETGVTQSPTHLIKTRGQQVTLRCSSQSGHNTVSWYQQALGQGPQFIFQYYREEENGRGNFPPRFSGLQFPNYSSELNVNALELDDSALYLCASSLASGRAYNEQFFGPGTRLTVL.

This chain uses TRBV7-8 with TRBJ2-7; D is unclear. The CDR3 is 13 residues long. Germline V gene sequence: CDR1 SGHVS, CDR2 FQNEAQ. V lost 3 bases to trimming and J lost 6 bases, with 12 bases between them. The CDR3 here is CASSLPLSPEQYF. The CDR3 DNA sequence: TGTGCCAGCAGCTTGCCCCTATCTCCCGAGCAGTACTTC.

Concerning this clone itself: The sample carries other DNA sequences with the same CDR3. CDR3 in amino acids: CASSPDRVGETQYF. CDR3 nucleotide sequence: TGTGCCAGCTCACCCGACAGGGTTGGGGAGACCCAGTACTTC. This chain joins TRBV18 and TRBJ2-5; 7 bases match TRBD1. The CDR3 runs to 14 residues. With 3 bases clipped from V and 5 bases from J, the junction kept 6 bases outside the gene matches. Germline lookup yields CDR1 KGHSH and CDR2 LQKENI.

This clone was seen ten or more times. V is TRBV28 and J is TRBJ2-7; D is uncertain. V shed 8 bases and J shed 6 bases, with 14 bases lying between them. CDR1 MDHEN and CDR2 SYDVKM come from the germline V gene. There are 12 residues in the CDR3. CDR3 residues: CASGRPDFEQYF. The CDR3 DNA sequence: TGTGCCAGCGGACGGCCTGACTTCGAGCAGTACTTC.

The V and J genes are TRBV18 and TRBJ2-1, with D unresolved. V gave up 0 bases and J gave up 10 bases, with 10 bases separating them. The CDR3 is 13 amino acids. Germline loops: CDR1 KGHSH, CDR2 LQKENI. The CDR3 region is CASSPPVTWEQFF. The CDR3 DNA is TGTGCCAGCTCACCACCGGTTACCTGGGAGCAGTTCTTC.

The V and J genes are TRBV2 and TRBJ2-1, with D perhaps assigned TRBD1 or TRBD2 (5 bases each). This CDR3 is 13 amino acids long. The germline V and J ends were trimmed by 6 bases and 7 bases, with 13 bases remaining between them. Germline V gene sequence: CDR1 SNHLY, CDR2 FYNNEI. For the CDR3, the DNA is TGTGCCAGCAGCACCGTCTGGGGGAATGAGCAGTTCTTC. Its translation is CASSTVWGNEQFF.

This clone was detected a few times. The chain links TRBV7-3 to TRBJ2-3, with D maybe TRBD1 (6 bases). The germline V gene has CDR1 SGHTA and CDR2 FQGTGA. There are 15 residues in the CDR3. V lost 5 bases and J 0 bases, leaving 12 bases between the germline ends. The CDR3 sequence is CASSPSGTSTDTQYF. CDR3 in DNA: TGTGCCAGCAGCCCCTCGGGGACAAGCACAGATACGCAGTATTTT.

This chain connects TRBV28 to TRBJ2-7; D not certain. CDR1 and CDR2 (germline): MDHEN, SYDVKM. This CDR3 is 15 amino acids long. Between the trimmed V and J ends, which lost 5 bases and 3 bases, there was a span of 17 bases. DNA for the CDR3: TGTGCCAGCAGTCCCAAGGGAAGGGCCCGCTACGAGCAGTACTTC. This sequence encodes CASSPKGRARYEQYF.

This clone is a singleton in its sample. This sequence joins TRBV10-2 and TRBJ2-2; 8 bases match TRBD2. The germline V gene has CDR1 WSHSY and CDR2 SAAADI. This CDR3 is built from 15 residues. With V trimmed by 5 bases and J by 6 bases, 8 bases remained unmatched. CDR3 DNA sequence: TGCGCCAGCAGTTGGGCGGGAGGTCCGTCCGGGGAGCTGTTTTTT. It encodes CASSWAGGPSGELFF.

This clone was observed at least ten times. At the DNA level, this CDR3 is encoded by other sequences in the same sample as well. The chain links TRBV30 to TRBJ1-1, with D maybe TRBD1 (5 bases). The germline gives CDR1 GTSNPN, CDR2 SVGIG (reference sequence). Trimming cost V 2 bases and J 10 bases, with 14 bases left between them. The CDR3 runs 12 residues. CDR3 loop: CAWSTQGRRAFF. The CDR3 coding sequence is TGTGCCTGGAGTACGCAGGGAAGGCGAGCTTTCTTT.

This chain links TRBV4-2 with TRBJ2-1, with D possibly being TRBD2 (6 bases). This CDR3 contains 16 residues. Germline V gene data show CDR1 as LGHNA and CDR2 as YNFKEQ. V was trimmed by 6 bases and J by 4 bases, leaving 19 bases between them. The CDR3 protein is CASRPHAGTLYNEQFF. The CDR3 DNA follows: TGTGCCAGCAGGCCTCACGCGGGGACCTTGTACAATGAGCAGTTCTTC.

This chain uses TRBV7-8 with TRBJ2-1; weak D call: TRBD2 (6 bases). CDR3 size: 14 residues. The V gene lost 7 bases and the J gene lost 0 bases, with 10 bases spanning the gap. Germline values: CDR1 SGHVS, CDR2 FQNEAQ. In nucleotides, the CDR3 is TGTGCCAGCAACCGACTAGGCTCCTACAATGAGCAGTTCTTC. This translates into CASNRLGSYNEQFF.

The rearrangement joins TRBV6-5 to TRBJ2-7, with D possibly matching TRBD2 (5 bases). Germline CDR1 MNHEY, CDR2 SVGAGI. V lost 7 bases, J lost 3 bases, and 16 bases lay in between. The CDR3 sequence is 14 residues long. The CDR3 is CASILQQRGYEQYF. For the CDR3, the DNA is TGTGCCAGCATTCTACAGCAACGGGGCTACGAGCAGTACTTC.

The rearrangement links TRBV6-4 to TRBJ2-1; 9 bases fit TRBD1. The CDR3 is made up of 12 amino acids. The germline V gene has CDR1 MRHNA and CDR2 SNTAGT. Unmatched junction bases numbered 2, after V lost 5 bases and J lost 9 bases. CDR3 region: CASSQTGGEQFF. CDR3 nucleotides: TGTGCCAGCAGTCAGACAGGGGGTGAGCAGTTCTTC.

This chain joins TRBV5-1 and TRBJ1-2, with a tentative D call TRBD1 (5 bases). V was trimmed by 4 bases and J by 2 bases, leaving 15 bases between them. Germline CDR1 is SGHRS and CDR2 is YFSETQ. CDR3 size: 15 residues. The CDR3, as DNA: TGCGCCAGCAGCCCGGGGGACCTAACGAACTATGGCTACACCTTC. This encodes CASSPGDLTNYGYTF.

This chain joins TRBV5-1 and TRBJ2-3; D ambiguous. The CDR3 totals 13 residues. V was clipped by 1 base and J by 1 base, with 4 bases between them. The germline V gene encodes CDR1 SGHRS and CDR2 YFSETQ. In nucleotides, the CDR3 is TGCGCCAGCAGCTTGATCGGCACAGATACGCAGTATTTT. It yields the protein CASSLIGTDTQYF.

The chain employs TRBV9 and TRBJ2-7; 8 nucleotides line up with TRBD2. The V gene's germline CDR1 is SGDLS and CDR2 YYNGEE. With 4 bases clipped from V and 1 base from J, the junction kept 7 bases outside the gene matches. CDR3 size: 15 residues. The CDR3 DNA reads as TGTGCCAGCAGCCCCTCCATAGCGGGGTCCTACGAGCAGTACTTC. Translated: CASSPSIAGSYEQYF. Full variable domain (remainder filled in from reference TRBV9 and TRBJ2-7): DSGVTQTPKHLITATGQRVTLRCSPRSGDLSVYWYQQSLDQGLQFLIQYYNGEERAKGNILERFSAQQFPDLHSELNLSSLELGDSALYFCASSPSIAGSYEQYFGPGTRLTVT.

V usage is TRBV7-9 and J usage is TRBJ2-7, with 9 bases that match TRBD2. The CDR3 totals 15 residues. With 0 bases clipped from V and 2 bases from J, the junction kept 2 bases outside the gene matches. The germline V gene has CDR1 SEHNR and CDR2 FQNEAQ (reference sequence). The CDR3 sequence is CASSLAGLAPYEQYF. CDR3 DNA: TGTGCCAGCAGCTTAGCGGGACTAGCCCCCTACGAGCAGTACTTC.